This T cell receptor (beta chain) was recovered during a study of T cell responses to AZD1222 COVID-19 vaccine. The CDR3 is 16 residues long. Trimming left V 0 bases short and J 2 bases short, with 9 bases between. The germline V gene encodes CDR1 SGHNT and CDR2 YYREEE (reference sequence). Clones were read by immunoSEQ multiplex PCR, and TCRdb kept only the in-frame ones, dropping some. The sample has about 190,000 clones, around 92% seen once; the top ten hold 1% to 1.5%. This TCR derives from an adult in good health. Sequencing used peripheral blood, obtained on day 0 of AZD1222 vaccination. This chain uses TRBV5-4 with TRBJ2-6; possible D gene TRBD1, 5 bases. The CDR3 DNA reads TGTGCCAGCAGCTTGGTAAGGGGCACTGGGGCCAACGTCCTGACTTTC. This sequence encodes CASSLVRGTGANVLTF.